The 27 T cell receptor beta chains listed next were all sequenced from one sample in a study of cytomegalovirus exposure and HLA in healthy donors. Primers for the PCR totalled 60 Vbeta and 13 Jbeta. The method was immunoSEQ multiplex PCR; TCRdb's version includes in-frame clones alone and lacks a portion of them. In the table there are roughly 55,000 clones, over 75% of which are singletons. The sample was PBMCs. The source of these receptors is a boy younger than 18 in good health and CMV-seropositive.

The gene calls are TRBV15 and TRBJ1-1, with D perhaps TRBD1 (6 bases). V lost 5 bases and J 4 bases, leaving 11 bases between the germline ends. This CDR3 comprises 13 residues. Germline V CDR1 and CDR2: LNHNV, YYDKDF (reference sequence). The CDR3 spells CATSQQQGTEAFF. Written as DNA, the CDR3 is TGTGCCACCAGCCAACAACAGGGCACTGAAGCTTTCTTT.

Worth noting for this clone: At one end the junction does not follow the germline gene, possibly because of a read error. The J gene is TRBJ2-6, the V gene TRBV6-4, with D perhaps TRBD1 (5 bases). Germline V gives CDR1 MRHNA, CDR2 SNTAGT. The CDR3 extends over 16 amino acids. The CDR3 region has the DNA TGTGCCAGCTCTCGTGGCCGGACCCCTGGGGCCAACGCCCTGACTTTC. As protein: CASSRGRTPGANALTF.

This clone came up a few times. The CDR3 DNA follows: TGTGCCAGCAGCCACGCAACAGGGGAAGGCTACACCTTC. Translation gives CASSHATGEGYTF. V is TRBV7-3 and J is TRBJ1-2; 7 nucleotides agree with TRBD1. The CDR3 spans 13 residues. Germline V CDR1 and CDR2: SGHTA, FQGTGA. V shed 5 bases, J shed 8 bases, and the junction held 8 bases outside the gene matches.

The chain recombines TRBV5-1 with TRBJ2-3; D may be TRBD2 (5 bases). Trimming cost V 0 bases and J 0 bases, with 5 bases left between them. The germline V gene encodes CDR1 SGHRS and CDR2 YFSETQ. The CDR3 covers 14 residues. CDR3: CASSLGGSTDTQYF. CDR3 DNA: TGCGCCAGCAGCTTGGGAGGGAGCACAGATACGCAGTATTTT.

DNA for the CDR3: TGTGCCAGCAGAGACAGGGCCCTACTCTATAATTCACCCCTCCACTTT. Amino acid sequence: CASRDRALLYNSPLHF. The chain combines TRBV2 with TRBJ1-6, with 7 bases aligning to TRBD1. With V trimmed by 6 bases and J by 3 bases, 8 bases remained unmatched. The length of the CDR3 is 16 residues. Looked up from germline, CDR1 is SNHLY and CDR2 is FYNNEI.

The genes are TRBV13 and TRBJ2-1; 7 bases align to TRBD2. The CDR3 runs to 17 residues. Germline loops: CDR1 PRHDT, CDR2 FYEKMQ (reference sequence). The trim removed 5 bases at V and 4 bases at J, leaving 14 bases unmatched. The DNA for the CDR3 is TGTGCCAGCAGCGGCGCCTCGGGAGCGGGGAGATACAATGAGCAGTTCTTC. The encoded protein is CASSGASGAGRYNEQFF.

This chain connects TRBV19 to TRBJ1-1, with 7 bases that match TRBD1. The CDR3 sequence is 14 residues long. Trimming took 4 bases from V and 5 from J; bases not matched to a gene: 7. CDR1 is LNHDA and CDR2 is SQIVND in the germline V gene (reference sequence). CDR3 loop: CASSTTGLGTEAFF. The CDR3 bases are TGTGCCAGTAGTACGACAGGGTTGGGGACTGAAGCTTTCTTT. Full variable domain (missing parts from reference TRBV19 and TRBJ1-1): DGGITQSPKYLFRKEGQNVTLSCEQNLNHDAMYWYRQDPGQGLRLIYYSQIVNDFQKGDIAEGYSVSREKKESFPLTVTSAQKNPTAFYLCASSTTGLGTEAFFGQGTRLTVV.

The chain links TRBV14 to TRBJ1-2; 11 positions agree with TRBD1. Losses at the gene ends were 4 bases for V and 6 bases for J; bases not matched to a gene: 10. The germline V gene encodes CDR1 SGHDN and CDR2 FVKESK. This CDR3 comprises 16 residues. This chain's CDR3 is CASSPGTGGRRHGYTF. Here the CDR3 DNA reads TGTGCCAGCAGCCCCGGGACAGGGGGACGACGGCATGGCTACACCTTC.

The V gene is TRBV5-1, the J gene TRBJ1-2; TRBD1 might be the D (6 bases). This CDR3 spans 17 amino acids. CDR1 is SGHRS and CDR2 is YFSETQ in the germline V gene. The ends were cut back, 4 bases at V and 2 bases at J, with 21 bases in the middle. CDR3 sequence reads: CASSPGTLTYGNYGYTF. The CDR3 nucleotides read TGCGCCAGCAGCCCAGGGACACTTACATACGGGAACTATGGCTACACCTTC.

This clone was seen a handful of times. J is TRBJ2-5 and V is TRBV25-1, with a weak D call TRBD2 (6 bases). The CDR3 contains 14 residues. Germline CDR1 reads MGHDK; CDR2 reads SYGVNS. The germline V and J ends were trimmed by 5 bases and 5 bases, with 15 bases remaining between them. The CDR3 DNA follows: TGTGCCAGCAGTCCCGGATTAGCGGTTGAGACCCAGTACTTC. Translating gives CASSPGLAVETQYF.

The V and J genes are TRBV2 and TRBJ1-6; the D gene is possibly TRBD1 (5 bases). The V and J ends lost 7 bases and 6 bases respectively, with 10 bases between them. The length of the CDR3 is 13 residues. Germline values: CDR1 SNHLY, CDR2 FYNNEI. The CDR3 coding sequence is TGTGCCAGCACGGCGGGGCTTAATTCACCCCTCCACTTT. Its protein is CASTAGLNSPLHF.

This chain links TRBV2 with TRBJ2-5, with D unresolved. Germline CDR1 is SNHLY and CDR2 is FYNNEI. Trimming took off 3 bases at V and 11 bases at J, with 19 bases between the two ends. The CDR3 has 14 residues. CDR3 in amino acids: CASSDRNNWREQYF. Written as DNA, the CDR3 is TGTGCCAGCAGTGATCGTAACAACTGGAGAGAGCAGTACTTC.

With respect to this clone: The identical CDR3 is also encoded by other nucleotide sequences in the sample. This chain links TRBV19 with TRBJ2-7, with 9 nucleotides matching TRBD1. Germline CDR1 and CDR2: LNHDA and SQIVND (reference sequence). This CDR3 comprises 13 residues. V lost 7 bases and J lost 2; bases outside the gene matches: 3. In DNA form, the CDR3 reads TGTGCCAGTAAGGGACAGGGCCCCTACGAGCAGTACTTC. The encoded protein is CASKGQGPYEQYF.

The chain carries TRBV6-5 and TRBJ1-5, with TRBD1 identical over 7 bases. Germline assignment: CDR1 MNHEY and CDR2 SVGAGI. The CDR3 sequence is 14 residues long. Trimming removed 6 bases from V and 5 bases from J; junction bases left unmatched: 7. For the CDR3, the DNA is TGTGCCAGCAGCACGAGACAGGGAGATCAGCCCCAGCATTTT. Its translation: CASSTRQGDQPQHF.

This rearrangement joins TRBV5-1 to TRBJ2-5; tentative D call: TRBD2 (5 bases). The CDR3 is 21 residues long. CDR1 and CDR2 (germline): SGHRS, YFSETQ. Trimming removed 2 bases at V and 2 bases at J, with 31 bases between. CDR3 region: CASSFSLEAKPTHLGQETQYF. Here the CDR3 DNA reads TGCGCCAGCAGCTTTTCTTTGGAGGCTAAGCCGACGCACCTAGGACAAGAGACCCAGTACTTC.

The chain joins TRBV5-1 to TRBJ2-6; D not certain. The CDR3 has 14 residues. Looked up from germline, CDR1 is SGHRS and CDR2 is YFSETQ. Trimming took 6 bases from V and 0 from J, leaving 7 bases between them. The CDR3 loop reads CASKTGSGANVLTF. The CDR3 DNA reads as TGCGCCAGCAAAACGGGCTCTGGGGCCAACGTCCTGACTTTC.

CDR3 in DNA: TGTGCCAGCAGCCGAGGGGGCACTGAAGCTTTCTTT. Translated, it gives CASSRGGTEAFF. The chain carries TRBV11-2 and TRBJ1-1; possible D gene TRBD1, 6 bases. V was cut by 5 bases and J by 4 bases, with 8 bases left in between. The CDR3 sequence is 12 residues long. Germline V gives CDR1 SGHAT, CDR2 FQNNGV.

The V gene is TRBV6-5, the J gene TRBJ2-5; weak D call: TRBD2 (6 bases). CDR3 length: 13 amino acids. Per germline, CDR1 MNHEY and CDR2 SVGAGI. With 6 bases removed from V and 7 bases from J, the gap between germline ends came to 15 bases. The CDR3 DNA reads TGTGCCAGCAGAGGTAGCGGTGCGGGGACCCAGTACTTC. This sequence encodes CASRGSGAGTQYF.

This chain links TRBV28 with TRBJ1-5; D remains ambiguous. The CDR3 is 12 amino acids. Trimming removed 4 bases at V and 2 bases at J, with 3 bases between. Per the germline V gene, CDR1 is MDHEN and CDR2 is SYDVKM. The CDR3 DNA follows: TGTGCCAGCAGTTCCGGCAATCAGCCCCAGCATTTT. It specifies CASSSGNQPQHF.

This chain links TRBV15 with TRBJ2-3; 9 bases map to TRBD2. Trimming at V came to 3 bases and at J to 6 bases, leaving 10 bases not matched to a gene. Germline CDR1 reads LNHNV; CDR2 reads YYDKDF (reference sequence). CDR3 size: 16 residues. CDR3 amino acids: CATSSSLAGARDTQYF. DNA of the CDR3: TGTGCCACCAGCAGTTCCTTAGCGGGGGCCAGGGATACGCAGTATTTT.

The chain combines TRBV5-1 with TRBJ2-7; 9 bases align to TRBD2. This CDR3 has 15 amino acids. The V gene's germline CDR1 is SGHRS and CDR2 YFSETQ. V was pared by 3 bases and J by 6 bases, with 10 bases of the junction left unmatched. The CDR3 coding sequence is TGCGCCAGCAGCTGGGGGCGGGGGGGCTCGGTCGAGCAGTACTTC. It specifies CASSWGRGGSVEQYF.

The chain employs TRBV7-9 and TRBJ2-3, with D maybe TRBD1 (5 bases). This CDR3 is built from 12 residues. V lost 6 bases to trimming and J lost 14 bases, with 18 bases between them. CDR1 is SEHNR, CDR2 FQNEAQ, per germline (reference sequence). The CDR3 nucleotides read TGTGCCAGCAGGTCAGGGCGTGTTGGTGGGTATTTT. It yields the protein CASRSGRVGGYF.

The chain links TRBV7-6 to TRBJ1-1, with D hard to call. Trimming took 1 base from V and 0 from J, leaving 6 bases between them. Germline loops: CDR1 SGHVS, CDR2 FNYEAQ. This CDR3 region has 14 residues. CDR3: CASSLVEVNTEAFF. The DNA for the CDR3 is TGTGCCAGCAGCTTAGTTGAGGTGAACACTGAAGCTTTCTTT.

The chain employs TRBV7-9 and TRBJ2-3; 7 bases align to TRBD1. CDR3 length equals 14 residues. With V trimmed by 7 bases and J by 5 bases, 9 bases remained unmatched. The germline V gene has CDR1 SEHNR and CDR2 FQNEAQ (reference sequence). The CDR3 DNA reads TGTGCCAGCATCAAACAAGGGGGCCAAGATACGCAGTATTTT. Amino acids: CASIKQGGQDTQYF.

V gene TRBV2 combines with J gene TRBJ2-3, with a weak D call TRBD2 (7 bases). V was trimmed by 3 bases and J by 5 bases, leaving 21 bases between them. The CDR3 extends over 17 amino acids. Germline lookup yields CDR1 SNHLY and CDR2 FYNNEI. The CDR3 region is CASSESDGGAAQDTQYF. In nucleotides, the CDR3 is TGTGCCAGCAGTGAGTCCGATGGGGGGGCTGCGCAAGATACGCAGTATTTT.

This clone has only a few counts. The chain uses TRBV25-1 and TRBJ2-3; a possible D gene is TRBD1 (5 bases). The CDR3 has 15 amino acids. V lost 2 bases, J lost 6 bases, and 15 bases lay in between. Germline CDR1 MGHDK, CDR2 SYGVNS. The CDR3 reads CASSETGHRVDTQYF. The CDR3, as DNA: TGTGCCAGCAGTGAAACAGGCCACCGAGTGGATACGCAGTATTTT.

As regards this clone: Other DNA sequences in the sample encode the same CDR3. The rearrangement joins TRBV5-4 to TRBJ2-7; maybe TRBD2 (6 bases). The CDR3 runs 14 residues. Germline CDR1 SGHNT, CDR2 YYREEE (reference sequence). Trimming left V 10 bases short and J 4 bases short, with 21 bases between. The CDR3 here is CAGSIAGLKYEQYF. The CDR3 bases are TGTGCCGGTTCCATTGCGGGGCTTAAGTACGAGCAGTACTTC.